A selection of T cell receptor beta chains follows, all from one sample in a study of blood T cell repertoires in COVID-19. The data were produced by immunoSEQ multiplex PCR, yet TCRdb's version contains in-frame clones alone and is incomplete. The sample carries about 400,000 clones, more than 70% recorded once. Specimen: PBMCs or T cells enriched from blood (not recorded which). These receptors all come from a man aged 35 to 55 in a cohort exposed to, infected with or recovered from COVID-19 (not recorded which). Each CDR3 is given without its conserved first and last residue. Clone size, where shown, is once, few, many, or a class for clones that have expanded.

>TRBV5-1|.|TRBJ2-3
ASSLEHHTDTQY
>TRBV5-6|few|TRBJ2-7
ASSLGGDSYEQY
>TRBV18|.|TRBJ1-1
ASSPSDRGFTEAF
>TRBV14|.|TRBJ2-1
ASRNRWAGGWEDEQF
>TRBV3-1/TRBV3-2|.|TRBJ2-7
ASSQDGYEQY
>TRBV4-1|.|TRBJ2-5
ASSQDQVVETQY
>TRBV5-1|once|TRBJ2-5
ASSLTGGYQETQY
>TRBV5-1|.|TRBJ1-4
ASSLDRVEKLF
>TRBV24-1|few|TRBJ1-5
ATSDRTGLGNQPQH
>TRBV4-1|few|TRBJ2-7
ASSQVHEATYEQY
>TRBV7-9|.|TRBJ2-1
ASSSGQGAFEQF
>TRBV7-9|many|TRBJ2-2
ASSLGSGGNTGELF
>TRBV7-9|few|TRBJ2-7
ASSPKGAYEQY
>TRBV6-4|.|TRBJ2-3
ASSDSGAGGTDTQY
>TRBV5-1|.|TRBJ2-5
ASSWGDRQETQY
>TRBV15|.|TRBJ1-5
ATSRAGGNQPQH
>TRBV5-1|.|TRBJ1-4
ASRRDRGLTNEKLF
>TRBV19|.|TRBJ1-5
ASRRDAGQGNQPQH
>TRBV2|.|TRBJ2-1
ASSGRLAGLNNEQF
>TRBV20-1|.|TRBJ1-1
SASNRDTNTEAF
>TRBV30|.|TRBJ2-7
AWSVHPRYEQY
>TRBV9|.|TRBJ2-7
ASSPNRDSYEQY
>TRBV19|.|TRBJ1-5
ASGGRGANQPQH
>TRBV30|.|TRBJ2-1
AWSGTRYNEQF
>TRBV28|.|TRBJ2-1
ASKGGTSAEWNEQF
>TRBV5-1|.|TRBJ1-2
ASSLAGTGMNSPT
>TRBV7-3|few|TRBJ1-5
ASSLMSGQPQH
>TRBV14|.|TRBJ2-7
ASSQHRVNPFYEQY
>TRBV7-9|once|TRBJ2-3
ASSPAGTDTQY
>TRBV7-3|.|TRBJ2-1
ASSKLAGAYNEQF
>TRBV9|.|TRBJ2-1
ASSPTWSPEQF
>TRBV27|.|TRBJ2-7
ASSLAQGAYEQY
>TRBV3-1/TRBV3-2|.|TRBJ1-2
ASSQGGYGYT
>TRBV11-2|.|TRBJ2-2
ASSSGGGTNTGELF
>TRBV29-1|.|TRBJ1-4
SARQGGEKLF
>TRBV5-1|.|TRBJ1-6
ASRSDRGLSPLH
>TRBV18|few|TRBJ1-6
ASSPQGQDNSPLH
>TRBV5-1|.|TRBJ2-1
ASSLVLAGADNEQF
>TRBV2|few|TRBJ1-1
ASRPPPGQGTEAF
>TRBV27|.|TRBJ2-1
ASRAPGQLNNEQF
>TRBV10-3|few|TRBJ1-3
AIRDAGLSGNTIY
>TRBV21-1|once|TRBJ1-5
ASSKDQGHQPQH
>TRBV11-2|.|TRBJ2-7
ASTISGTYEQY
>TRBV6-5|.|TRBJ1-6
ASSPDIPGSPLH
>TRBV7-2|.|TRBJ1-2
ASSQAQNYGYT
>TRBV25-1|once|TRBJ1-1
ATRQEMYTEAF